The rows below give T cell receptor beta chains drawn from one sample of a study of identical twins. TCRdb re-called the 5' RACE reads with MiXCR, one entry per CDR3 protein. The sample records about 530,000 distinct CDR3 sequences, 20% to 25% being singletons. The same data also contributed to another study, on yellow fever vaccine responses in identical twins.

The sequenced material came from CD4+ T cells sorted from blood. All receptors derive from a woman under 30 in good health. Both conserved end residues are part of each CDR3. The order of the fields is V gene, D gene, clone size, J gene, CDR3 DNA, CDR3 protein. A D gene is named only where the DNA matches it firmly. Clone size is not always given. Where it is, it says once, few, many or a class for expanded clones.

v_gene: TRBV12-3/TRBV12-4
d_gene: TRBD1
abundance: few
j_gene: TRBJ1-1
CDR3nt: TGTGCCAGCAGTCGGACAGGGGTTCAGACTGAAGCTTTCTTT
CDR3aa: CASSRTGVQTEAFF

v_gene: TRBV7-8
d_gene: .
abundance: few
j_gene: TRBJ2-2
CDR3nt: TGTGCCAGCAGCCGTAGTGGGGGAACCGGGGAGCTGTTTTTT
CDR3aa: CASSRSGGTGELFF

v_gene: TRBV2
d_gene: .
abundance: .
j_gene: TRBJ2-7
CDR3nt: TGTGCCAGCAGTGAATATGTATATGAGCAGTACTTC
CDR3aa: CASSEYVYEQYF

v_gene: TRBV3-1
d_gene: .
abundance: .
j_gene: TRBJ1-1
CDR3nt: TGTGCCAGCAGCCCACATGGGGGGGGAGCTTTCTTT
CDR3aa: CASSPHGGGAFF

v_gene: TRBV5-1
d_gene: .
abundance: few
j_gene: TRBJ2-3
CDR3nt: TGCGCCAGCACCACGGGGGACCTCACAGATACGCAGTATTTT
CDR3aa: CASTTGDLTDTQYF

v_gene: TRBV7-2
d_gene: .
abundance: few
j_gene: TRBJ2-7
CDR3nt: TGTGCCAGCAGCTTAAATCCAGGGGCCTACGAGCAGTACTTC
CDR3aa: CASSLNPGAYEQYF

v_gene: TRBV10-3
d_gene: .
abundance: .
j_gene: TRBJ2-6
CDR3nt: TGTGCCATCACCAACATGGACACCAGAGTATCTGGGGCCAACGTCCTGACTTTC
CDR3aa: CAITNMDTRVSGANVLTF

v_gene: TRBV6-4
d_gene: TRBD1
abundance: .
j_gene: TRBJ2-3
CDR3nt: TGTGCCAGCAGTGACGGGCGAGGGGGCCCAGATACGCAGTATTTT
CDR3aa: CASSDGRGGPDTQYF

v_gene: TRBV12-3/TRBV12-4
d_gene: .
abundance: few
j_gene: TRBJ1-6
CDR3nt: TGTGCCAGCAGTTTAGAGACCGTGGGGACTTCACCCCTCCACTTT
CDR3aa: CASSLETVGTSPLHF

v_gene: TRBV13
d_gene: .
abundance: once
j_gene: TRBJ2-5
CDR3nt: TGTGCCAGCAGCTTAGATGGGACCCGACTTCAAGAGACCCAGTACTTC
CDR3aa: CASSLDGTRLQETQYF

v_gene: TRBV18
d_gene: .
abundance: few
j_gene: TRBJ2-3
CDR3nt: TGTGCCAGCTCACCATACAGCACAGATACGCAGTATTTT
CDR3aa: CASSPYSTDTQYF

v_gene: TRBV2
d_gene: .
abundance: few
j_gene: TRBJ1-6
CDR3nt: TGTGCCAGCAGGGGGGATGGTATCCAGGGTCTCCACTTT
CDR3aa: CASRGDGIQGLHF

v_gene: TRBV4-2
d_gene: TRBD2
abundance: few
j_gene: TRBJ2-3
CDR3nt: TGTGCGACTTCGGGGCTAGCGGATCGCGGGGATACGCAGTATTTT
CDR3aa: CATSGLADRGDTQYF

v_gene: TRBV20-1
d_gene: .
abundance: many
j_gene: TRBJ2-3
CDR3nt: TGCAGTGCCCCAAGTTGGGCCACAGATACGCAGTATTTT
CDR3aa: CSAPSWATDTQYF

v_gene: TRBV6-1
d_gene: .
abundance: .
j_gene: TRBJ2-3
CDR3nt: TGTGCCAGCAGTGATGGGAGGCAGGGTATTACAGATACGCAGTATTTT
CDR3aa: CASSDGRQGITDTQYF

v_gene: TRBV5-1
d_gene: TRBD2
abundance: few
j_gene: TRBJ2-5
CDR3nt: TGCGCCAGCAGCCCGGGACTAGCGGGAGCTCCGGGGGAGACCCAGTACTTC
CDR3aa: CASSPGLAGAPGETQYF

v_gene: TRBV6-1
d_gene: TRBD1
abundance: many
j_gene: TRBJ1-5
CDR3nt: TGTGCCAGCAGTGTTCTACAGGGGGATCAGCCCCAGCATTTT
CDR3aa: CASSVLQGDQPQHF

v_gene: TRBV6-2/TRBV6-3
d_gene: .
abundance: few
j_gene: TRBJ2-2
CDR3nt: TGTGCCAGCAGTTACAGGCAGGTTACCACCGGTGAGCTGTTTTTT
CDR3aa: CASSYRQVTTGELFF

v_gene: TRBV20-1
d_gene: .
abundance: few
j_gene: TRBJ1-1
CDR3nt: TGCAGTGCTAGAGATTTGTGGAACACTGAGGCTTTCTTT
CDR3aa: CSARDLWNTEAFF

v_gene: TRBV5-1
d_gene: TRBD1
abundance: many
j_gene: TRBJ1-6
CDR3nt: TGCGCCAGCAGAACCGGGGACAGGAATAATTCACCCCTCCACTTT
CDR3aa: CASRTGDRNNSPLHF

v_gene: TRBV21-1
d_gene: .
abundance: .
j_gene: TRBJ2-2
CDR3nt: TGTGCCAGCAGCAAAGTCGAGGGGACGAACACCGGGGAGCTGTTTTTT
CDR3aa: CASSKVEGTNTGELFF

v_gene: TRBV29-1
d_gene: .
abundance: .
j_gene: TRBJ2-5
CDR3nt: TGCAGCGCAAGGAAGGGGGGTAGGGAGACCCAGTACTTC
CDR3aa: CSARKGGRETQYF

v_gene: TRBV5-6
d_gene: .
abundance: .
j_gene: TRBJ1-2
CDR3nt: TGTGCCAGCAGGCCTGAATCACCGGGCTACTATGGCTACACCTTC
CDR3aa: CASRPESPGYYGYTF

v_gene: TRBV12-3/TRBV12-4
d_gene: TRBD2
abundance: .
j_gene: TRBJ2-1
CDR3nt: TGTGCCAGCACCCGGATGTCGCCTAGCGGGAGGGAGGGGCAGTTCTTC
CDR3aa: CASTRMSPSGREGQFF

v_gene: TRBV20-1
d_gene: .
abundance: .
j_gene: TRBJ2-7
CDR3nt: TGCAGTGCTAGAGACTCCACCACCTACGAGCAGTACTTC
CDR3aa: CSARDSTTYEQYF

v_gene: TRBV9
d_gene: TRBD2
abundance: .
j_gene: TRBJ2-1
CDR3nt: TGTGCCAGCAGCGTGACTCCGGGACTAGCGATTGAGAATGAGCAGTTCTTC
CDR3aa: CASSVTPGLAIENEQFF

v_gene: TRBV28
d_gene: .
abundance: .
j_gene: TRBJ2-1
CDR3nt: TGTGCCAGCAGTCCTCCTCCGACTAGATTTGGGTCCTACAATGAGCAGTTCTTC
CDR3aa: CASSPPPTRFGSYNEQFF

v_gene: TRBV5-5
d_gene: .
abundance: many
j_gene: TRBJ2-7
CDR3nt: TGTGCCAGCAGCTGGAGGGACACCTCCTACGAGCAGTACTTC
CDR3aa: CASSWRDTSYEQYF

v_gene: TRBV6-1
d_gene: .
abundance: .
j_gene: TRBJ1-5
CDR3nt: TGTGCCAGCGGGAAGCAGGGCTACAATCAGCCCCAGCATTTT
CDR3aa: CASGKQGYNQPQHF

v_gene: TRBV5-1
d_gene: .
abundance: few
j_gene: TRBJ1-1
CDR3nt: TGCGCCAGCAGCATACAGGATCCTAACCGGGGCGGAACTGAAGCTTTCTTT
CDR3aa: CASSIQDPNRGGTEAFF

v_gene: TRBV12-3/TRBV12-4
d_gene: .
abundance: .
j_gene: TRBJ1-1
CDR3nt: TGTGCCAGCAGTTCCGGGCCCCTGAACACTGAAGCTTTCTTT
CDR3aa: CASSSGPLNTEAFF

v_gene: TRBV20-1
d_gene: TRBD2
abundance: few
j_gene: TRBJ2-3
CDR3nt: TGCAGTGCTAGGGGGGACGGGACTAGCGGCACAGATACGCAGTATTTT
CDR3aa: CSARGDGTSGTDTQYF

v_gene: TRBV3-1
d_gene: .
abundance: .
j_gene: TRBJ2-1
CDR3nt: TGTGCCAGCAGCCAAGAACCCAGCCACAATGAGCAGTTCTTC
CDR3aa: CASSQEPSHNEQFF

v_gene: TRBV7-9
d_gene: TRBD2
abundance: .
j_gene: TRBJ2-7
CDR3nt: TGTGCCAGCAGCCTAACAGCGGGAACAACCTACGAGCAGTACTTC
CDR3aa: CASSLTAGTTYEQYF

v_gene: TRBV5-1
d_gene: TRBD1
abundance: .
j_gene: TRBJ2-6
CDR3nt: TGCGCCAGCAGCCCGAACTCCGGGACAGTGGACTCTGGGGCCAACGTCCTGACTTTC
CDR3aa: CASSPNSGTVDSGANVLTF

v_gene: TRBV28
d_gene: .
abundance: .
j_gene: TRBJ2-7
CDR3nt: TGTGCCAGCAGTCTACAGGTTGGCCCCTACGAGCAGTACTTC
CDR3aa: CASSLQVGPYEQYF

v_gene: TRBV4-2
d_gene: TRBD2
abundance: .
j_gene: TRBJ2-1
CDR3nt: TGTGCCAGCAGCCCCGCTTTGGGGGCGGGAGGGCCGGATGAGCAGTTCTTC
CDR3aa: CASSPALGAGGPDEQFF

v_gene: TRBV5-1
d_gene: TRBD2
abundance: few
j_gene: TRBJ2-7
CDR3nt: TGCGCCAGCAGCTTAGGTAGCGGGAACAACGAGCAGTACTTC
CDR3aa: CASSLGSGNNEQYF

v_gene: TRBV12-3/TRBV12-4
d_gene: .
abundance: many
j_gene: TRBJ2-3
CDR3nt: TGTGCCAGCAGTTTGCTCGGCTTGAACTGGGATACGCAGTATTTT
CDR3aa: CASSLLGLNWDTQYF

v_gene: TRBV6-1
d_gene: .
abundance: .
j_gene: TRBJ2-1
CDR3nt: TGTGCCAGCAGGCAACAGGGAAATGAGCAGTTCTTC
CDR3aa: CASRQQGNEQFF

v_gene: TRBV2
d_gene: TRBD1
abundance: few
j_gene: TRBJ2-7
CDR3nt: TGTGCCAGCAGGAGACAGGGAAGCTCCTACGAGCAGTACTTC
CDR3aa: CASRRQGSSYEQYF

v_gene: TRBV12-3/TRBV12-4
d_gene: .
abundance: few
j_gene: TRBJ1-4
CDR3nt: TGTGCCAGCAGCCTTACAAGGATGGCAACTAATGAAAAACTGTTTTTT
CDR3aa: CASSLTRMATNEKLFF

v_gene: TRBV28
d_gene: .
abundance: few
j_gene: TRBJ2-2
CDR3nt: TGTGCCAGCAGCCGGCCATGGGACCCCGGGGAGCTGTTTTTT
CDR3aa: CASSRPWDPGELFF

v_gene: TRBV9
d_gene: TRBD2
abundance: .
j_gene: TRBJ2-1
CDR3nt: TGTGCCAGCAGCGTAGCGGGAGGTCATTCCTACAATGAGCAGTTCTTC
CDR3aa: CASSVAGGHSYNEQFF

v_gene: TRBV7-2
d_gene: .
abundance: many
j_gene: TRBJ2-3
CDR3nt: TGTGCCAGCACCTCCCCTTCGAGGGGATACACAGATACGCAGTATTTT
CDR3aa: CASTSPSRGYTDTQYF

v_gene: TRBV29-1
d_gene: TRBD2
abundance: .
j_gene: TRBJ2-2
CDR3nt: TGCAGCGTTCGTTACGGGACTAGCGGGACCGCGAACACCGGGGAGCTGTTTTTT
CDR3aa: CSVRYGTSGTANTGELFF

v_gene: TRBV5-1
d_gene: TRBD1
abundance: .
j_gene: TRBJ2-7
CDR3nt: TGCGCCAGCAGCGCCGGGACAGGGTACCACGAGCAGTACTTC
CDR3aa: CASSAGTGYHEQYF

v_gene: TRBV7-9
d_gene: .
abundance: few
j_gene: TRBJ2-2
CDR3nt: TGTGCCAGCAGCTTTAAGGGGCTCGACACCGGGGAGCTGTTTTTT
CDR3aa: CASSFKGLDTGELFF

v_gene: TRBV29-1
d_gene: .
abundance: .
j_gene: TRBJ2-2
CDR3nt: TGCAGCGTTCTAAGACAGGACTTTTCTTCCGGGGAGCTGTTTTTT
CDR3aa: CSVLRQDFSSGELFF